What follows describes a single T cell receptor (beta chain). Its antigen is still unknown. No per-base quality is available; no much larger clone lies one base away. The sample is drawn from a study of OX40 agonist ivuxolimab in advanced cancers. The study in broad terms: Ivuxolimab, which targeted the costimulatory receptor OX40 (CD134), was an agonistic, fully human IgG2 monoclonal antibody. Intravenous ivuxolimab was administered to patients every 2 weeks at six dose levels: 0.01, 0.1, 0.3, 1.5, 3 and 10 mg/kg. Of the approximately 54 patients in dose escalation, about 20 had hepatocellular carcinoma, some 15 had melanoma, 9 had renal cell carcinoma and 9 had head and neck cancer. A male proportion of roughly 80% and a mean age of about 60 years, ranging from 23 to 79, were recorded for the dose-escalation cohort. Patients were allowed to have had prior anti-PD-1, anti-PD-L1 or anti-CTLA-4 therapy, and approximately 43% of the dose-escalation patients had previously received checkpoint inhibitors. Partial responses occurred in three dose-escalation patients: two with cutaneous melanoma and one with hepatocellular carcinoma. The point of sequencing TCRbeta in the periphery was to test whether ivuxolimab changed TCR sequence diversity and drove clonal T-cell expansion. The paper describes the monotherapy dose-escalation part (N ≈ 51 patients) of the phase I trial of ivuxolimab.

For sequencing of the TCRbeta CDR3 region, genomic DNA was extracted from the sorted cells. The immunoSEQ Assay was used for sequencing of TCRbeta CDR3 regions. TCRdb obtained this table from immuneACCESS and retained in-frame rearrangements with V and J assigned. These tables miss some clones; where compared with another copy, unresolved V genes account for less than half of the shortfall, and the remainder is unexplained. Counted in this sample were roughly 68,000 clones; around 91% of them appeared once. Of the sample, roughly an eighth falls within the top ten clones. The trial excluded patients who had a history of autoimmune disease or were on systemic immunosuppression. Peripheral blood for TCR sequencing was collected from all dose cohorts at baseline, on cycle 4 day 1, and on cycle 7 day 1. The samples were drawn from a first-in-human, open-label, multicenter phase I dose-escalation trial of ivuxolimab. Adults with locally advanced or metastatic melanoma, renal cell carcinoma, hepatocellular carcinoma or head and neck squamous cell carcinoma were enrolled in the trial. Before TCR sequencing, CD4+ and CD8+ T cells were separately sorted from peripheral blood.

V is clipped by 6 bases and J by 7 bases, and the sequence between their germline boundaries is 18 bases long. The CDR3 spans 13 residues, from the cysteine through the phenylalanine. Only the CDR3 portion is preserved as DNA: 39 bases, with reading frame beginning at the first base. CDR1 is given as SQVTM and CDR2 as ANQGSEA, both from the germline V gene. The paper's findings and limits, for the study overall: Low levels of normalized T-cell clonal expansion were also seen in some patients who did not respond. At doses of 0.1 to 3.0 mg/kg, clonal expansion of both CD4+ and CD8+ T cells in blood was seen between baseline and week 6. The antigen specificity of the peripheral T cells that underwent clonal expansion was not determined. On average, CD8+ T cells showed more expanded clones than CD4+ T cells after ivuxolimab. In the 0.1-3.0 mg/kg groups, partial responders had among the lowest normalized peripheral clonal expansion, particularly in CD8+ T cells.

The TCR was taken from an adult with an advanced solid tumor such as melanoma, head and neck, liver or kidney cancer. The chain uses TRBV29-1 and TRBJ1-2, with the D gene call left open. Material: CD4+ or CD8+ T cells sorted from blood, obtained in a trial of the OX40 agonist ivuxolimab. In nucleotide form, the sequence is TGCAGCGTGCCGCGGGCAGACACACGTGGCTACACCTTC. Its amino acids are CSVPRADTRGYTF.